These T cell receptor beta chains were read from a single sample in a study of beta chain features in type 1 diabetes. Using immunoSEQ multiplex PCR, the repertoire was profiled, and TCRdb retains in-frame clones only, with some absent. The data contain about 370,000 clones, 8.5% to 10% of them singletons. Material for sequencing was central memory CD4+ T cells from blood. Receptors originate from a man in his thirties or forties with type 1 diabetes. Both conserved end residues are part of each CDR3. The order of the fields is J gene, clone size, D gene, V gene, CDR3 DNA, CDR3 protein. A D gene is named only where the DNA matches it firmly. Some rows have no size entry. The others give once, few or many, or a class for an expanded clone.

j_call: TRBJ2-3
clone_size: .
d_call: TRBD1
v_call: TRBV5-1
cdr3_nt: TGCGCCAGCAGCTTGGCGCAGGGGGCAGATACGCAGTATTTT
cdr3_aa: CASSLAQGADTQYF

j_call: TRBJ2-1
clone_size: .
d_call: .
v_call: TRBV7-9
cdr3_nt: TGTGCCAGCAGCCCCTATCTAACAACGGAGCAGTTCTTC
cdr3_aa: CASSPYLTTEQFF

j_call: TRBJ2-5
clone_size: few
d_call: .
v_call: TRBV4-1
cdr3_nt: TGCGCCAGCAGCCCCCAGGAACAAGAGACCCAGTACTTC
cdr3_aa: CASSPQEQETQYF

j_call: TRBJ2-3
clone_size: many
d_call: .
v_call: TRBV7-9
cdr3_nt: TGTGCCAGCAGCTTGGACTTAAGCCACACAGATACGCAGTATTTT
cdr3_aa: CASSLDLSHTDTQYF

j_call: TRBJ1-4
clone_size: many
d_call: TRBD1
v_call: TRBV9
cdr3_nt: TGTGCCAGCAGCGTAAATTCGGCAGGGGGGAATGAAAAACTGTTTTTT
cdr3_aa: CASSVNSAGGNEKLFF

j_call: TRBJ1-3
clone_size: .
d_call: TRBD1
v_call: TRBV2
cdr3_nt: TGTGCCAGCACTACAACAGGGGGTCCTGGAAACACCATATATTTT
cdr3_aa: CASTTTGGPGNTIYF

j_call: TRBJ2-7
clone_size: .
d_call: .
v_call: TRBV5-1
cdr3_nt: TGCGCCAGCACCCGGACAGACTCCTACGAGCAGTACTTC
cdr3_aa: CASTRTDSYEQYF

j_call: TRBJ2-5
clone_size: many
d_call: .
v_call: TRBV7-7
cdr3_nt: TGTGCTAGCAGCTTACCTATGGGGGAGACCCAGTACTTC
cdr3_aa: CASSLPMGETQYF

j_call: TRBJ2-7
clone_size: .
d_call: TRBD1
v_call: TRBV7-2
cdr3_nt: TGTGCCAGCAGCTTAGGGAGGACAGGGACCTACGAGCAGTACTTC
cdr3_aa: CASSLGRTGTYEQYF

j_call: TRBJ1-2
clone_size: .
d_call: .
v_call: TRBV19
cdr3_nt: TGTGCCAGTAGGCCCCTTCGGGACGTCCTCTATGGCTACACCTTC
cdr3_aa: CASRPLRDVLYGYTF

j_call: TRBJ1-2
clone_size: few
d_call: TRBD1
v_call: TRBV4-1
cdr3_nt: TGCGCCAGCAGCCAAGGGGACAGGGAGTCAAACTATGGCTACACCTTC
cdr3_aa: CASSQGDRESNYGYTF

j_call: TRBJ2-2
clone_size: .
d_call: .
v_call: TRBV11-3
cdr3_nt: TGTGCCAGCAGCTTACAGTCGGGGGCCGGGGAGCTGTTTTTT
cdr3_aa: CASSLQSGAGELFF